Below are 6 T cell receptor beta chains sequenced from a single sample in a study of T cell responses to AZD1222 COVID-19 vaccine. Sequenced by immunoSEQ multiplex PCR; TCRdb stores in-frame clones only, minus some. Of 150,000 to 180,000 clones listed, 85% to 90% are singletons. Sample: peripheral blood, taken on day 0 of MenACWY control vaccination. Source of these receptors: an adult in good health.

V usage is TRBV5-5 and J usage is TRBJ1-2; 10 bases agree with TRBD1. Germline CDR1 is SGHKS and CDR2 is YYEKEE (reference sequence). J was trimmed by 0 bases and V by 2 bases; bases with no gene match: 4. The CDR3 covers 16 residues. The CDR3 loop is CASSLAGTGANYGYTF. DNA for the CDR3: TGTGCCAGCAGCTTAGCCGGGACAGGGGCTAACTATGGCTACACCTTC.

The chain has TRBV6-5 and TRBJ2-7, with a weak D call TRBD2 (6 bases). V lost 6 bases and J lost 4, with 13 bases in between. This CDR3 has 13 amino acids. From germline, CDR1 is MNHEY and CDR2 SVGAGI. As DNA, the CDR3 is TGTGCCAGCAGCCGGACTAAGAATTACGAGCAGTACGTC. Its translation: CASSRTKNYEQYV.

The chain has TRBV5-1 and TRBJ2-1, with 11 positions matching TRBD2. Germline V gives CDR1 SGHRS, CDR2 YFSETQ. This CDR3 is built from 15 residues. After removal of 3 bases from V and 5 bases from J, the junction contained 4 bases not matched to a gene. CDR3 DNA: TGCGCCAGCAGCTCTACTAGCGGGAGTAACAATGAGCAGTTCTTC. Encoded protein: CASSSTSGSNNEQFF.

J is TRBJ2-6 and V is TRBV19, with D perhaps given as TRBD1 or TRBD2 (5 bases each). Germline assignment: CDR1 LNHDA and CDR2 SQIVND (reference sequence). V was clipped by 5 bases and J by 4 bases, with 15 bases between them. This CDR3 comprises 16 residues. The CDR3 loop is CASSPRDGRGANVLTF. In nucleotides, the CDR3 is TGTGCCAGTAGTCCGAGGGACGGCCGAGGGGCCAACGTCCTGACTTTC.

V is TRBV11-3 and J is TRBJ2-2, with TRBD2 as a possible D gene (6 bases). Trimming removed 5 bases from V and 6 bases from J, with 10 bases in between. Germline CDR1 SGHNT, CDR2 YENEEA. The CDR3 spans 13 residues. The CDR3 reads CASSIGTSGELFF. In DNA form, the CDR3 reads TGTGCCAGCAGCATCGGGACTTCCGGGGAGCTGTTTTTT.

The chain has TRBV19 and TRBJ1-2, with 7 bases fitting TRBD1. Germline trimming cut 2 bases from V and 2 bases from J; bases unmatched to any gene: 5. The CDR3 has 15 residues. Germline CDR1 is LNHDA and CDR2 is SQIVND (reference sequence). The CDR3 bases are TGTGCCAGTAGTATATACCAGGGGGGCAACTATGGCTACACCTTC. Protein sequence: CASSIYQGGNYGYTF.